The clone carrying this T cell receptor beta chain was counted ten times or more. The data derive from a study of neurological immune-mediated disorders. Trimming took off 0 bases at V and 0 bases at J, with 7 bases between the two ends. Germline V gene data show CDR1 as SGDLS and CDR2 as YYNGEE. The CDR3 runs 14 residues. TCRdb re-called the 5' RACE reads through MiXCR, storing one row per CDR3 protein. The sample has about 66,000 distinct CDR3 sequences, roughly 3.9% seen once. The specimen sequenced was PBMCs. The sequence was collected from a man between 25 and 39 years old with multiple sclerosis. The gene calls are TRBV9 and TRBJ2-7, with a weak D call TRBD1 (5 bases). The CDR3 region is CASSVGDSSYEQYF. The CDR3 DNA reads TGTGCCAGCAGCGTAGGAGACAGCTCCTACGAGCAGTACTTC.